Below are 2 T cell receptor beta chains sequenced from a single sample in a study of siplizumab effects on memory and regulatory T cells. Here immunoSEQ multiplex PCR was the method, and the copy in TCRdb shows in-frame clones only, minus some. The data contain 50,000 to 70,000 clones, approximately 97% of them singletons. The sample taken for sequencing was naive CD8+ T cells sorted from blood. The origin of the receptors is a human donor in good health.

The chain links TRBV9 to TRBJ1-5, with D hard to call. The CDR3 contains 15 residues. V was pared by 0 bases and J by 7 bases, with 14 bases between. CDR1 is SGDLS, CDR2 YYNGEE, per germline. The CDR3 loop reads CASSVDQDLGQPQHF. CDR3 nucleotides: TGTGCCAGCAGCGTAGATCAGGACCTAGGGCAGCCCCAGCATTTT.

The CDR3 here is CASRSPGQTGANVLTF. Here the CDR3 DNA reads TGTGCCAGCAGATCCCCGGGACAGACTGGGGCCAACGTCCTGACTTTC. This chain links TRBV7-6 with TRBJ2-6; TRBD1 agrees at 7 bases. Per germline, CDR1 SGHVS and CDR2 FNYEAQ. This CDR3 comprises 16 residues. The V segment lost 6 bases and the J segment 2 bases; nucleotides outside the gene matches: 7.